The 19 T cell receptor beta chains below all came from one sample that was sequenced in a study of blood T cell repertoires in COVID-19. The data were produced by immunoSEQ multiplex PCR, yet TCRdb's version contains in-frame clones alone and is incomplete. The top ten clones hold under 2.5% of a sample with about 220,000 clones, about 82% of them seen once. The sample taken for sequencing was peripheral blood. The receptors were sampled from a woman in her 70s with COVID-19, enrolled during active disease.

The V and J genes are TRBV4-1 and TRBJ1-1, with TRBD1 matching over 9 bases. CDR1 is MGHRA, CDR2 YSYEKL, per germline. V lost 2 bases, J lost 7 bases, and 8 bases stayed unmatched. This CDR3 comprises 15 residues. The chain's CDR3 is CASSQRTGDMGEAFF. The CDR3 DNA follows: TGCGCCAGCAGCCAACGGACAGGGGACATGGGTGAAGCTTTCTTT.

V and J are TRBV7-2 and TRBJ1-1, with D possibly TRBD1 on 6 matching bases. This CDR3 spans 15 amino acids. Trimming shortened V by 5 bases and J by 2 bases, and 15 bases separated the two germline ends. The germline V gene has CDR1 SGHTA and CDR2 FQGNSA. CDR3 region: CASSRPQGPNTEAFF. The CDR3 region has the DNA TGTGCCAGCAGCCGTCCGCAGGGGCCAAACACTGAAGCTTTCTTT. The complete variable domain, with remaining parts taken from reference TRBV7-2 and TRBJ1-1, reads GAGVSQSPSNKVTEKGKDVELRCDPISGHTALYWYRQSLGQGLEFLIYFQGNSAPDKSGLPSDRFSAERTGGSVSTLTIQRTQQEDSAVYLCASSRPQGPNTEAFFGQGTRLTVV.

V is TRBV7-2 and J is TRBJ1-3, with TRBD1 identical over 7 bases. The V segment lost 6 bases and the J segment 4 bases; nucleotides outside the gene matches: 12. Germline V gene sequence: CDR1 SGHTA, CDR2 FQGNSA. The CDR3 spans 16 residues. The CDR3 here is CASSRPIGTVGNTIYF. In nucleotides, the CDR3 is TGTGCCAGCAGTCGCCCGATTGGGACAGTGGGAAACACCATATATTTT.

The chain combines TRBV7-9 with TRBJ2-5; D is unresolved. Germline assignment: CDR1 SEHNR and CDR2 FQNEAQ (reference sequence). The CDR3 runs 13 residues. V was clipped by 6 bases and J by 0 bases, with 8 bases between them. DNA for the CDR3: TGTGCCAGCAGGCAACAGAACCAAGAGACCCAGTACTTC. Its protein is CASRQQNQETQYF.

The chain couples TRBV15 to TRBJ2-7; 11 nucleotides match TRBD1. CDR1 is LNHNV, CDR2 YYDKDF, per germline (reference sequence). Losses at the gene ends were 3 bases for V and 4 bases for J; bases not matched to a gene: 8. The CDR3 extends over 16 amino acids. In nucleotides, the CDR3 is TGTGCCACCAGCAGGAAACTCGGGACAGGGGGATACGAGCAGTACTTC. This gives the protein CATSRKLGTGGYEQYF. Combining the CDR3 with reference TRBV15 and TRBJ2-7 gives the whole variable domain DAMVIQNPRYQVTQFGKPVTLSCSQTLNHNVMYWYQQKSSQAPKLLFHYYDKDFNNEADTPDNFQSRRPNTSFCFLDIRSPGLGDTAMYLCATSRKLGTGGYEQYFGPGTRLTVT.

The chain carries TRBV7-9 and TRBJ2-7, with 9 nucleotides matching TRBD1. CDR1 and CDR2 (germline): SEHNR, FQNEAQ (reference sequence). This CDR3 is 13 amino acids long. V shed 5 bases and J 6 bases; nucleotides not matched to a gene: 5. CDR3 nucleotides: TGTGCCAGCAGCCGGACAGGGGAAGGCGAGCAGTACTTC. This encodes CASSRTGEGEQYF.

The chain employs TRBV27 and TRBJ1-2, with a weak D call TRBD1 (6 bases). The germline V gene encodes CDR1 MNHEY and CDR2 SMNVEV (reference sequence). Trimming removed 1 base from V and 4 bases from J, with 10 bases in between. The CDR3 has 14 residues. The CDR3 loop reads CASSLWGHSYGYTF. For the CDR3, the DNA is TGTGCCAGCAGTTTATGGGGACATTCCTATGGCTACACCTTC.

As DNA, the CDR3 is TGCGCCAGCAGCTTGAACAGCCCCTCTGGGGCCAACGTCCTGACTTTC. This translates into CASSLNSPSGANVLTF. The V gene is TRBV5-1, the J gene TRBJ2-6; D gene uncertain. V shed 1 base and J shed 0 bases, with 8 bases lying between them. CDR3 length equals 16 residues. Looked up from germline, CDR1 is SGHRS and CDR2 is YFSETQ.

The CDR3 DNA follows: TGTGCCAGCAGAGGGGGGGGTGGAAACACCATATATTTT. Translating it yields CASRGGGGNTIYF. This chain links TRBV6-5 with TRBJ1-3, with a tentative D call TRBD1 (6 bases). CDR3 length equals 13 residues. The germline V gene encodes CDR1 MNHEY and CDR2 SVGAGI. V lost 6 bases to trimming and J lost 3 bases, with 9 bases between them.

The CDR3 nucleotides are TGTGCCATCAGTGAGGACAGGGACTCCTACGAGCAGTACTTC. Its translation is CAISEDRDSYEQYF. This rearrangement joins TRBV10-3 to TRBJ2-7; 7 bases align to TRBD1. The CDR3 totals 14 residues. The germline gives CDR1 ENHRY, CDR2 SYGVKD. J was trimmed by 0 bases and V by 2 bases; bases with no gene match: 1.

This clone was found a few times. V gene TRBV5-6 combines with J gene TRBJ1-1; D not certain. V dropped 2 bases and J dropped 0 bases, with 5 bases sitting between them. The CDR3 extends over 13 amino acids. Per germline, CDR1 SGHDT and CDR2 YYEEEE. The chain's CDR3 is CASSFTVNTEAFF. The DNA of the CDR3 is TGTGCCAGCAGCTTCACGGTGAACACTGAAGCTTTCTTT. The full variable domain, with the rest looked up from reference TRBV5-6 and TRBJ1-1, is DAGVTQSPTHLIKTRGQQVTLRCSPKSGHDTVSWYQQALGQGPQFIFQYYEEEERQRGNFPDRFSGHQFPNYSSELNVNALLLGDSALYLCASSFTVNTEAFFGQGTRLTVV.

The chain uses TRBV7-2 and TRBJ2-2; D remains ambiguous. The CDR3 contains 13 residues. Germline V gene lookup returns CDR1 SGHTA and CDR2 FQGNSA. V shed 3 bases and J shed 7 bases, with 9 bases lying between them. The CDR3 region has the DNA TGTGCCAGCAGCTTTTCAGTTATCGGGGAGCTGTTTTTT. Translation: CASSFSVIGELFF.

The V and J genes are TRBV5-4 and TRBJ2-1; D not certain. V was trimmed by 1 base and J by 2 bases, leaving 10 bases between them. Germline V lookup: CDR1 SGHNT, CDR2 YYREEE (reference sequence). This CDR3 is 15 amino acids long. The CDR3, as DNA: TGTGCCAGCAGCTTGATGGCCAATCCCTACAATGAGCAGTTCTTC. Translation gives CASSLMANPYNEQFF.

This chain links TRBV7-8 with TRBJ1-2; no reliable D call. CDR3 size: 13 residues. The ends were cut back, 4 bases at V and 8 bases at J, with 14 bases in the middle. Germline V gives CDR1 SGHVS, CDR2 FQNEAQ. CDR3 amino acids: CASSSPPEGGYTF. The CDR3 coding sequence is TGTGCCAGCAGCTCCCCGCCAGAGGGAGGCTACACCTTC.

J is TRBJ2-5 and V is TRBV7-2; D ambiguous. Trimming took 1 base from V and 3 from J, leaving 12 bases between them. CDR3 size: 15 residues. CDR1 is SGHTA and CDR2 is FQGNSA in the germline V gene. The CDR3 here is CASSLVSGPEETQYF. The CDR3 region has the DNA TGTGCCAGCAGCTTAGTATCGGGTCCCGAAGAGACCCAGTACTTC.

The rearrangement joins TRBV11-2 to TRBJ2-3; TRBD2 agrees at 7 bases. This CDR3 region has 15 residues. Germline trimming cut 3 bases from V and 1 base from J; bases unmatched to any gene: 4. CDR1 is SGHAT, CDR2 FQNNGV, per germline. DNA for the CDR3: TGTGCCAGCAGCTTGGCGGGAGTGGGCACAGATACGCAGTATTTT. It yields the protein CASSLAGVGTDTQYF.

This clone was observed a single time. This CDR3 is CASSARQSRANYGYTF. CDR3 DNA: TGTGCCAGCAGCGCTCGACAGTCGAGAGCTAACTATGGCTACACCTTC. This sequence joins TRBV11-2 and TRBJ1-2; D is perhaps TRBD1 (5 bases). The CDR3 has 16 residues. The germline CDR1 and CDR2 sequences are SGHAT and FQNNGV. V was shortened by 5 bases and J by 0 bases, with 16 bases between the two germline ends.

J is TRBJ2-7 and V is TRBV5-1; D perhaps matches TRBD2 (5 bases). The germline V gene encodes CDR1 SGHRS and CDR2 YFSETQ. Trimming cost V 1 base and J 0 bases, with 8 bases left between them. The CDR3 consists of 14 residues. The CDR3 DNA reads TGCGCCAGCAGCTTGACGGGAACCTCCTACGAGCAGTACTTC. This translates into CASSLTGTSYEQYF.

In this sample, this clone turned up a few times. The CDR3 loop is CASSAYGTASTDTQYF. CDR3 nucleotide sequence: TGTGCCAGCAGCGCCTACGGGACAGCTAGCACAGATACGCAGTATTTT. The chain couples TRBV7-3 to TRBJ2-3, with 7 positions matching TRBD1. Germline CDR1 is SGHTA and CDR2 is FQGTGA. This CDR3 comprises 16 residues. Trimming removed 5 bases from V and 0 bases from J; junction bases left unmatched: 8.